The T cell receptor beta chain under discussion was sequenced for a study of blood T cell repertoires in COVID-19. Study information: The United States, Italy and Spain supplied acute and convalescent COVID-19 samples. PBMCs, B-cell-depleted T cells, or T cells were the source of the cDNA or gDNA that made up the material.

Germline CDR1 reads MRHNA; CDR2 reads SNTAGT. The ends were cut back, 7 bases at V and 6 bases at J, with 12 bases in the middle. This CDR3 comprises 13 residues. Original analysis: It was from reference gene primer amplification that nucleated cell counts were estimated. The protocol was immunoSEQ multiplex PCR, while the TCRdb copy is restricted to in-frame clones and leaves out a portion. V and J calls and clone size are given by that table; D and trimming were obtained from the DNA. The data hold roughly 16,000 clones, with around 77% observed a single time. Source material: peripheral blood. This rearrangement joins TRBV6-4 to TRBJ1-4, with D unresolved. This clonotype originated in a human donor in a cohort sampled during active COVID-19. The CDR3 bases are TGTGCCAGCACCCCGGCGAGGGATGAAAAACTGTTTTTT. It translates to CASTPARDEKLFF.